The 7 T cell receptor beta chains reported below all come from one sample, sequenced in a study of human T cells and chemical hapten exposure. Indicated time point: pre-sensitization, week 0. Stated treatment: therapeutic diphenylcyclopropenone sensitization with weekly scalp DPC. TCRdb recomputed calls from the RACE reads with MiXCR, one row per CDR3 protein. The repertoire includes 85,000 to 130,000 distinct CDR3 sequences, approximately 12% of them detected once, and over 1.5% sits in the top ten. Sequencing used whole blood, obtained in connection with sensitization to the hapten diphenylcyclopropenone (DPC). Receptor source: a woman between 45 and 65 years old with alopecia areata. Some clones in this sample may be carry-over from other donors' samples.

The J gene is TRBJ2-7, the V gene TRBV5-4; 7 nucleotides line up with TRBD1. Germline CDR1 reads SGHNT; CDR2 reads YYREEE (reference sequence). The CDR3 is made up of 14 amino acids. Trimming removed 4 bases from V and 4 bases from J; junction bases left unmatched: 8. The CDR3, as DNA: TGTGCCAGCAGCCCTTCTGCAGGGGGTTACGAGCAGTACTTC. It encodes CASSPSAGGYEQYF.

This sequence joins TRBV7-9 and TRBJ1-4; a weak D match, TRBD1 (6 bases). Between the trimmed V and J ends, which lost 4 bases and 0 bases, there was a span of 18 bases. CDR1 SEHNR and CDR2 FQNEAQ come from the germline V gene (reference sequence). This CDR3 has 18 residues. In DNA, the CDR3 is TGTGCCAGCAGCTCCCCTGGAGGGGGTCTTTCAACTAATGAAAAACTGTTTTTT. Its translation is CASSSPGGGLSTNEKLFF.

Many counts were recorded for this clonotype. V gene TRBV6-2 or TRBV6-3 combines with J gene TRBJ1-5; D remains unclear. Deletions cut 0 bases from V and 7 bases from J, with 16 bases between. The germline V gene has CDR1 MNHEY and CDR2 SVGEGT. The CDR3 loop spans 16 amino acids. The CDR3 here is CASSYSTRRLEQPQHF. The CDR3 DNA sequence: TGTGCCAGCAGTTACTCGACTCGCCGACTTGAGCAGCCCCAGCATTTT.

This clonotype was detected ten times or more. V gene TRBV5-1 combines with J gene TRBJ1-1; D may be TRBD1 (5 bases). V lost 0 bases and J lost 0, with 15 bases in between. Per the germline V gene, CDR1 is SGHRS and CDR2 is YFSETQ. The CDR3 has 17 residues. In DNA form, the CDR3 reads TGCGCCAGCAGCTTGGGATCCCGACAGCGACTGAACACTGAAGCTTTCTTT. Its translation is CASSLGSRQRLNTEAFF.

This clonotype has more than one count but fewer than ten. The V and J genes are TRBV14 and TRBJ2-3, with 9 bases that match TRBD1. J lost 4 bases, V lost 3 bases, and 5 bases had no gene match. Germline V gene data show CDR1 as SGHDN and CDR2 as FVKESK. CDR3 length: 15 amino acids. The CDR3 loop is CASSQDRGFADTQYF. CDR3 nucleotides: TGTGCCAGCAGCCAGGACAGGGGATTCGCAGATACGCAGTATTTT.

This clonotype was recorded a few times. CDR3 sequence reads: CASSFSGQYTDTQYF. CDR3 bases: TGCGCCAGCAGCTTCTCAGGACAGTACACAGATACGCAGTATTTT. This chain connects TRBV5-1 to TRBJ2-3; TRBD1 is a possible D gene (6 bases). CDR3 length: 15 residues. CDR1 and CDR2 from the germline V gene are SGHRS and YFSETQ. V lost 2 bases to trimming and J lost 2 bases, with 12 bases between them.

This clonotype was seen ten or more times. The chain has TRBV3-1 and TRBJ2-7; D not resolved. The germline V gene encodes CDR1 LGHDT and CDR2 YNNKEL (reference sequence). The CDR3 runs 17 residues. Trimming left V 0 bases short and J 5 bases short, with 20 bases between. In DNA form, the CDR3 reads TGTGCCAGCAGCCAAGACGCCTTCCTTGACCAGCCTCACGAGCAGTACTTC. This codes for CASSQDAFLDQPHEQYF.